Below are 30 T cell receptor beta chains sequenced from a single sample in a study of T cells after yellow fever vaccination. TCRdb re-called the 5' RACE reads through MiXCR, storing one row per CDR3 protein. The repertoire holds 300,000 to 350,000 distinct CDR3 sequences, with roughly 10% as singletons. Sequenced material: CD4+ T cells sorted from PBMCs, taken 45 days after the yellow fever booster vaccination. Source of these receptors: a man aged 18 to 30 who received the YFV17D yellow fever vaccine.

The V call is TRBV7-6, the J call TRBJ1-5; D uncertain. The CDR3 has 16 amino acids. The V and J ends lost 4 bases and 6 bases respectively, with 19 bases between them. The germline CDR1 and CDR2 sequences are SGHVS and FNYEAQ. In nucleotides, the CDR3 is TGTGCCAGCAGCTCTTCTCTCCTTCCAGAGGGTCAGCCCCAGCATTTT. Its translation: CASSSSLLPEGQPQHF.

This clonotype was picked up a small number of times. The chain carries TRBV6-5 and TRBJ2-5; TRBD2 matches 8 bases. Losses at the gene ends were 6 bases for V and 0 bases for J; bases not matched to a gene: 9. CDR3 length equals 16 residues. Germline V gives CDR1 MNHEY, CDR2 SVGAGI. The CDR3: CASRRLAGGNQETQYF. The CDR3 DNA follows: TGTGCCAGCAGACGCCTGGCGGGGGGAAACCAAGAGACCCAGTACTTC.

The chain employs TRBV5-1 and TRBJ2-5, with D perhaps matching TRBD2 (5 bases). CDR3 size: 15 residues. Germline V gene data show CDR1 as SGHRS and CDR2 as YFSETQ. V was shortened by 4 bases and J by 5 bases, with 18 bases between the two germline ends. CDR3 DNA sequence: TGCGCCAGCAGCCCCGGGCCTTCCCGAGGGGAGACCCAGTACTTC. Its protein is CASSPGPSRGETQYF. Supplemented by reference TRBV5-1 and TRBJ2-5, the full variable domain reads KAGVTQTPRYLIKTRGQQVTLSCSPISGHRSVSWYQQTPGQGLQFLFEYFSETQRNKGNFPGRFSGRQFSNSRSEMNVSTLELGDSALYLCASSPGPSRGETQYFGPGTRLLVL.

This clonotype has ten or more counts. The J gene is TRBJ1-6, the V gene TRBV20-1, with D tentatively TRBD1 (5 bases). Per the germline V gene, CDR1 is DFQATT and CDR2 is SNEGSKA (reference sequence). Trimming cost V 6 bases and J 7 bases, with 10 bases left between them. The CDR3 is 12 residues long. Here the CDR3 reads CSARWGNSPLHF. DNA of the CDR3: TGCAGTGCACGGTGGGGGAATTCACCCCTCCACTTT.

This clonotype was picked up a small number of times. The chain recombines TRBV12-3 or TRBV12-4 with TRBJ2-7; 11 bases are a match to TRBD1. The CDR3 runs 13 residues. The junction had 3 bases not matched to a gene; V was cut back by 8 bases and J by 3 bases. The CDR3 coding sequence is TGTGCCAGCCAGGGGACAGGGGGCTACGAGCAGTACTTC. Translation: CASQGTGGYEQYF.

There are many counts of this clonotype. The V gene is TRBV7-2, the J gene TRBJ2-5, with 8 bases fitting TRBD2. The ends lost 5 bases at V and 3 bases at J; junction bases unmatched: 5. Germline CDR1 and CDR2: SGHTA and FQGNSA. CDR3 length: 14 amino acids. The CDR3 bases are TGTGCCAGCAGCCAAAATAGCGGGAAAGAGACCCAGTACTTC. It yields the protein CASSQNSGKETQYF.

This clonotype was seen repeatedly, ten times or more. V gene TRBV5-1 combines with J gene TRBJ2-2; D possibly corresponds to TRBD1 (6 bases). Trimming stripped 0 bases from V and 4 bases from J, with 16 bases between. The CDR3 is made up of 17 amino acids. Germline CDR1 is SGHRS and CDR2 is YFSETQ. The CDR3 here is CASSLAQWQGSTGELFF. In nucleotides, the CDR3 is TGCGCCAGCAGCTTGGCCCAGTGGCAGGGGAGCACCGGGGAGCTGTTTTTT.

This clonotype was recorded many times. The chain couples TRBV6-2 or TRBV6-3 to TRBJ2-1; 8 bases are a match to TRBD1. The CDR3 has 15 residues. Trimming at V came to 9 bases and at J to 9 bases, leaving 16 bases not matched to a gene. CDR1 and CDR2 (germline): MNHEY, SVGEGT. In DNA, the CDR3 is TGTGCCAGTAGCACAGGGGGATCCGACTTCGGTGAGCAGTTCTTC. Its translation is CASSTGGSDFGEQFF.

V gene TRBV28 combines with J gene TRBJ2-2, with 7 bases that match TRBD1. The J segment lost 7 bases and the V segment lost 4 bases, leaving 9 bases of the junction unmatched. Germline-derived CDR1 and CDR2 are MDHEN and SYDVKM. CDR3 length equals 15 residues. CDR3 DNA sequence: TGTGCCAGCAGTTCATCGGACAGGAAGGGCGGGGAGCTGTTTTTT. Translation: CASSSSDRKGGELFF.

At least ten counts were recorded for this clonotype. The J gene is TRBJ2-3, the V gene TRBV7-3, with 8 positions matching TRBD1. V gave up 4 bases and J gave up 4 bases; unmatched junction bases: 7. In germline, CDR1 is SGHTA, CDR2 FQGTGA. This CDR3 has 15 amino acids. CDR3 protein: CASSWQGASADTQYF. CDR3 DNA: TGTGCCAGCAGCTGGCAGGGGGCTAGTGCAGATACGCAGTATTTT.

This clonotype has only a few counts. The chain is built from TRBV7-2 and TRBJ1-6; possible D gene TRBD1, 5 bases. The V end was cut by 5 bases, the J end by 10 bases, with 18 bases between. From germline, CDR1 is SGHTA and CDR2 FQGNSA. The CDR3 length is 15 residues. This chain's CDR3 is CASSPVWQGGSPLHF. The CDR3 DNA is TGTGCCAGCAGCCCAGTTTGGCAGGGAGGATCACCCCTCCACTTT.

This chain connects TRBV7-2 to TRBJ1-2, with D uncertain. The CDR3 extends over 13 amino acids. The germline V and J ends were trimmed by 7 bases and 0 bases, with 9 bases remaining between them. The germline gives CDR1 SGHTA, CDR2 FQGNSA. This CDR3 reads CASNSRANYGYTF. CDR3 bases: TGTGCCAGCAACTCGCGGGCTAACTATGGCTACACCTTC.

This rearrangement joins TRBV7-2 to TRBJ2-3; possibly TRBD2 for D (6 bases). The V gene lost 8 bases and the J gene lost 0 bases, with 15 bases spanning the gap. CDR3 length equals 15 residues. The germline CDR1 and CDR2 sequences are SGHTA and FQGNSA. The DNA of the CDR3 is TGTGCCAGCCAGCGGGTGGGGGTGAGCACAGATACGCAGTATTTT. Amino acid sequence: CASQRVGVSTDTQYF.

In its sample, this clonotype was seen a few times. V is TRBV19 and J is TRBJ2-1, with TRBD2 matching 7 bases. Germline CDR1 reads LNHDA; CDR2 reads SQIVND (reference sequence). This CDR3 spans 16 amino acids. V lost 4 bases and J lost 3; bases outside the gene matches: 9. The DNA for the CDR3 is TGTGCCAGTAGTACAACGCGGCGGGGGTTCTACAATGAGCAGTTCTTC. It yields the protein CASSTTRRGFYNEQFF. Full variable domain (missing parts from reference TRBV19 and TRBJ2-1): DGGITQSPKYLFRKEGQNVTLSCEQNLNHDAMYWYRQDPGQGLRLIYYSQIVNDFQKGDIAEGYSVSREKKESFPLTVTSAQKNPTAFYLCASSTTRRGFYNEQFFGPGTRLTVL.

CDR3 nucleotide sequence: TGTGCCAGCAGCTTGATCGGGGAGTCCTACGAGCAGTACTTC. The encoded protein is CASSLIGESYEQYF. V is TRBV5-4 and J is TRBJ2-7; a possible D gene is TRBD2 (5 bases). V gave up 1 base and J gave up 1 base, with 9 bases separating them. This CDR3 contains 14 residues. The germline gives CDR1 SGHNT, CDR2 YYREEE (reference sequence).

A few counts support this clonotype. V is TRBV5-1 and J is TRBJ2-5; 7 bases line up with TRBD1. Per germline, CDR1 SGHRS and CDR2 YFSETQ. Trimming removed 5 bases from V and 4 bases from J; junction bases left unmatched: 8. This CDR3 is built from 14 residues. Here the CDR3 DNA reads TGCGCCAGCAGTTATCCAGGGGGTGGAGAGACCCAGTACTTC. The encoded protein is CASSYPGGGETQYF.

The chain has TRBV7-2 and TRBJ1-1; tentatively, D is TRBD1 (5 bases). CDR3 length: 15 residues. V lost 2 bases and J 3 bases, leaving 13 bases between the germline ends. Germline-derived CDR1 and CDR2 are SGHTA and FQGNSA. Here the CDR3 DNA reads TGTGCCAGCAGCTTAAACTGGGGCGGGGACACTGAAGCTTTCTTT. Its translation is CASSLNWGGDTEAFF.

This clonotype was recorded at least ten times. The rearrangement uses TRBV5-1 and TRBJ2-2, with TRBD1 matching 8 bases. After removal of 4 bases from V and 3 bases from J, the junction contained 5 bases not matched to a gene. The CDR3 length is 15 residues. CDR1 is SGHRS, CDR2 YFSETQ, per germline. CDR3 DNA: TGCGCCAGCAGCCCAGGGGGCTGGGACACCGGGGAGCTGTTTTTT. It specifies CASSPGGWDTGELFF.

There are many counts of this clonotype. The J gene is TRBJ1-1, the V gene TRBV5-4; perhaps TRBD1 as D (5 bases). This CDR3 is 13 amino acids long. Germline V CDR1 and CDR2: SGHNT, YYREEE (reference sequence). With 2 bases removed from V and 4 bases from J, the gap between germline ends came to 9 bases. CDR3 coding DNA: TGTGCCAGCAGCTTAACCGGGACCACTGAAGCTTTCTTT. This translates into CASSLTGTTEAFF.

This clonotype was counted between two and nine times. In nucleotides, the CDR3 is TGTGCCAGCAGTTACTCCTACGAGCAGTACGTC. This codes for CASSYSYEQYV. V is TRBV2 and J is TRBJ2-7, with unresolved D. Germline CDR1 reads SNHLY; CDR2 reads FYNNEI. Trimming left V 5 bases short and J 0 bases short, with 2 bases between. The CDR3 is 11 residues long.

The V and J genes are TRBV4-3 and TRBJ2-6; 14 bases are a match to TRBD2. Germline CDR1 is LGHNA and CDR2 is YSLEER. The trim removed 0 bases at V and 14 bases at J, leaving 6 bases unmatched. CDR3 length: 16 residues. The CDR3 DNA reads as TGCGCCAGCAGCCAAGATTGGACTAGCGGGGGGTACCTCCTGACTTTC. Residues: CASSQDWTSGGYLLTF.

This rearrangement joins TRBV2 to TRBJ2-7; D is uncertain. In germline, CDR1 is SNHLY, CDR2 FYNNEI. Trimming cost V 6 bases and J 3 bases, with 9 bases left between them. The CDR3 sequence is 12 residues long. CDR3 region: CASRGQSYEQYF. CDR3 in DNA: TGTGCCAGCAGAGGGCAAAGCTACGAGCAGTACTTC. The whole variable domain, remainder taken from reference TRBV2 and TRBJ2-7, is EPEVTQTPSHQVTQMGQEVILRCVPISNHLYFYWYRQILGQKVEFLVSFYNNEISEKSEIFDDQFSVERPDGSNFTLKIRSTKLEDSAMYFCASRGQSYEQYFGPGTRLTVT.

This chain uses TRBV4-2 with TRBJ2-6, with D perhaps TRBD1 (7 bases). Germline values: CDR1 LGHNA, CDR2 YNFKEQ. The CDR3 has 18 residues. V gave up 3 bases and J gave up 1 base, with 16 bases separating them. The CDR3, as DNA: TGTGCCAGCAGCCACAACAGGGGAGGAGATTCTGGGGCCAACGTCCTGACTTTC. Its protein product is CASSHNRGGDSGANVLTF.

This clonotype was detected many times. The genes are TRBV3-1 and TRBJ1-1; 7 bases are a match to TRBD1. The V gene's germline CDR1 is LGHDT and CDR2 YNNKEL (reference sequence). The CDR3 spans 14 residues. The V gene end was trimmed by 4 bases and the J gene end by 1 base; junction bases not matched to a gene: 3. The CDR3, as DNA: TGTGCCAGCAGCCGGGGACAGTCGAACACTGAAGCTTTCTTT. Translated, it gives CASSRGQSNTEAFF. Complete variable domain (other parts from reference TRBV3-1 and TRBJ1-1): DTAVSQTPKYLVTQMGNDKSIKCEQNLGHDTMYWYKQDSKKFLKIMFSYNNKELIINETVPNRFSPKSPDKAHLNLHINSLELGDSAVYFCASSRGQSNTEAFFGQGTRLTVV.

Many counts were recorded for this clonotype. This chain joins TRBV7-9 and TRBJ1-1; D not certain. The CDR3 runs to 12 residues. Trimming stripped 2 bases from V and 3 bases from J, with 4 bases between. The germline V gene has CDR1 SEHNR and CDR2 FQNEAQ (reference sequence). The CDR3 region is CASSLLDTEAFF. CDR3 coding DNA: TGTGCCAGCAGCTTATTAGACACTGAAGCTTTCTTT.

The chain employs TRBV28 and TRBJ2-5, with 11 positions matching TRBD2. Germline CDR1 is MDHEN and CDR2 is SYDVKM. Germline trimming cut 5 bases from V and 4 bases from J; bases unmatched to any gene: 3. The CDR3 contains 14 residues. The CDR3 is CASSVAGGRETQYF. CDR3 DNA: TGTGCCAGCAGTGTAGCGGGGGGGCGAGAGACCCAGTACTTC.

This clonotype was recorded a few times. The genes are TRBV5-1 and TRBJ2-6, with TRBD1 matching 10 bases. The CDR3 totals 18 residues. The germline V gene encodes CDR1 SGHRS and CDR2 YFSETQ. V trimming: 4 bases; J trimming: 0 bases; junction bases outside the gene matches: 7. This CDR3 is CASSTRTGGSSGANVLTF. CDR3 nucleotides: TGCGCCAGCAGCACGAGGACAGGGGGAAGCTCTGGGGCCAACGTCCTGACTTTC.

The CDR3 region is CASSQDRLLTQYF. The CDR3 region has the DNA TGTGCCAGCAGCCAAGACAGGTTGTTGACCCAGTACTTC. The chain is built from TRBV7-7 and TRBJ2-5; D is perhaps TRBD1 (6 bases). The CDR3 contains 13 residues. Germline assignment: CDR1 SSHAT and CDR2 FNYEAQ (reference sequence). V lost 5 bases, J lost 7 bases, and 14 bases lay in between.

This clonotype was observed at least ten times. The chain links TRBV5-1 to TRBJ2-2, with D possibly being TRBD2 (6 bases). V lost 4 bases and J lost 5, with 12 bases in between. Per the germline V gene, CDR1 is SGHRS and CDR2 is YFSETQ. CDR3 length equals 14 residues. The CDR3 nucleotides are TGCGCCAGCAGCCCTTCCGGGGGTACCGGGGAGCTGTTTTTT. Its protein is CASSPSGGTGELFF.

The CDR3 coding sequence is TGTGCCAGCAGCCCCCTAGCGGCTCCCCCTCATACGCAGTATTTT. Its translation: CASSPLAAPPHTQYF. The rearrangement links TRBV13 to TRBJ2-3, with 7 bases aligning to TRBD2. Looked up from germline, CDR1 is PRHDT and CDR2 is FYEKMQ (reference sequence). After removal of 5 bases from V and 7 bases from J, the junction contained 12 bases not matched to a gene. CDR3 size: 15 residues.